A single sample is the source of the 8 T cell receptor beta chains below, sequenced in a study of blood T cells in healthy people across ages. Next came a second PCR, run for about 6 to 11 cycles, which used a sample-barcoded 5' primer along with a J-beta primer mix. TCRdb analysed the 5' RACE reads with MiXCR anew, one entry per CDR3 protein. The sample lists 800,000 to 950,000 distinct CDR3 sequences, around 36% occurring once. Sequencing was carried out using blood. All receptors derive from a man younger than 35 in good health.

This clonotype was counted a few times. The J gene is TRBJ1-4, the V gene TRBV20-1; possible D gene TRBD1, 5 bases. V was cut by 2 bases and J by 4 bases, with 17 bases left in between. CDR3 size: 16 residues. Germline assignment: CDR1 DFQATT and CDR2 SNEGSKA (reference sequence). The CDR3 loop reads CSARWVRAVGNEKLFF. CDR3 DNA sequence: TGCAGTGCTAGATGGGTCAGGGCCGTCGGTAATGAAAAACTGTTTTTT.

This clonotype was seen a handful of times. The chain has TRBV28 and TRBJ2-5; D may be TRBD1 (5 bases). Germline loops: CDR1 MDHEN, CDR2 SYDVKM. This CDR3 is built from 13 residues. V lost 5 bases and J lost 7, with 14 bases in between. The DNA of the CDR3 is TGTGCCAGCAGTGCTCCAGACAGCCGGACCCAGTACTTC. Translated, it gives CASSAPDSRTQYF.

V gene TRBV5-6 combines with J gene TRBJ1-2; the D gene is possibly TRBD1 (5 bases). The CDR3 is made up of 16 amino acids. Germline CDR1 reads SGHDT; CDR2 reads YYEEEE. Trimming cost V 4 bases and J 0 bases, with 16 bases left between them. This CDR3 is CASSRAGTETNYGYTF. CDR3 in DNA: TGTGCCAGCAGCCGCGCCGGGACCGAAACTAACTATGGCTACACCTTC.

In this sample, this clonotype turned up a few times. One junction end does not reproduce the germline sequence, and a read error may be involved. The CDR3 loop is CASSVTGTEEYF. CDR3 coding DNA: TGTGCCAGCAGCGTAACCGGGACCGAGGAGTACTTC. The rearrangement links TRBV7-9 to TRBJ2-7; tentatively, D is TRBD1 or TRBD2 (5 bases each). The germline V gene encodes CDR1 SEHNR and CDR2 FQNEAQ (reference sequence). This CDR3 is 12 amino acids long.

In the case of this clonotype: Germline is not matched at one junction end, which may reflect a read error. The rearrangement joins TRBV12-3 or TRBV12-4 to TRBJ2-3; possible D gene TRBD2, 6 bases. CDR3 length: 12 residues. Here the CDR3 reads CAGSLRGDTQYF. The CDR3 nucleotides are TGTGCCGGCAGTTTACGGGGGGATACGCAGTATTTT.

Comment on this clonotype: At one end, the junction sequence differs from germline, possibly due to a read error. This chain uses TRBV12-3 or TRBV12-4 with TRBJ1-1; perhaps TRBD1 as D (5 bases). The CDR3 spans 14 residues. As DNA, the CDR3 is TGTGCCAGCAGTCCAGGGACGGGGAACACTAAAGCTTTCTTT. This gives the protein CASSPGTGNTKAFF.

CDR3 residues: CSAKSAASSYNSPLHF. For the CDR3, the DNA is TGCAGTGCTAAGTCGGCAGCTAGCTCCTATAATTCACCCCTCCACTTT. The genes are TRBV20-1 and TRBJ1-6; D is undetermined. CDR1 is DFQATT and CDR2 is SNEGSKA in the germline V gene (reference sequence). Trimming stripped 4 bases from V and 0 bases from J, with 13 bases between. The CDR3 length is 16 residues.

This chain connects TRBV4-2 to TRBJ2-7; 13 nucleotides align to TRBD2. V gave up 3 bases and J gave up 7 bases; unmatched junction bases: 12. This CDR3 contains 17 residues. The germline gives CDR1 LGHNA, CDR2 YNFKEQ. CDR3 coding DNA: TGTGCCAGCAGCCAGACTAGCGGGGGGCCCACCGTGGCGGAGCAGTACTTC. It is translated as CASSQTSGGPTVAEQYF.